This entry features one TCR beta chain sequence. This entry belongs to a study of beta chain features in type 1 diabetes. Sampling consisted of one heparinised blood draw per donor, averaging approximately 120 mL. Investigators reverse transcribed all isolated RNA, so they sequenced expressed TCRB transcripts. The method was immunoSEQ multiplex PCR; TCRdb's version includes in-frame clones alone and lacks a portion of them. The profile shows roughly 400,000 clones, approximately 15% of them singletons. V shed 6 bases and J 7 bases; nucleotides not matched to a gene: 5. The CDR3 totals 13 residues. Germline CDR1 SNHLY, CDR2 FYNNEI.

This receptor was taken from a man aged 30-40 years in good health. The J gene is TRBJ2-1, the V gene TRBV2, with 8 bases lining up with TRBD2. Sequences were obtained from naive CD4+ T cells from blood. CDR3 DNA sequence: TGTGCCAGCAGAAGCGGGGGTTGGAATGAGCAGTTCTTC. Amino acid sequence: CASRSGGWNEQFF.